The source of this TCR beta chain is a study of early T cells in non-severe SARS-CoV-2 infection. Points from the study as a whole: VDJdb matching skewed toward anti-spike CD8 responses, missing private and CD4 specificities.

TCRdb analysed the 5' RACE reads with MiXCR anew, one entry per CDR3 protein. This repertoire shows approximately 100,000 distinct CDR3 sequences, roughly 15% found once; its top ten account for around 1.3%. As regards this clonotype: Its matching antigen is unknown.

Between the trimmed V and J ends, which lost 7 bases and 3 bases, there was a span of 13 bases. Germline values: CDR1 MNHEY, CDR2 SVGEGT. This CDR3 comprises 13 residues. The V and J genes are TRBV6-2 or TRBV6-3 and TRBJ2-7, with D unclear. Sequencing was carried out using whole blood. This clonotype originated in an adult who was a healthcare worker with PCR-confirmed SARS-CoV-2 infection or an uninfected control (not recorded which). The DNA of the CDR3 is TGTGCCAGCACACCCCCAGCCGTCTACGAGCAGTACTTC. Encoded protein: CASTPPAVYEQYF.